Sequencing of this TCR beta chain was carried out in a study of T cells after yellow fever vaccination. At the level of the study: SMART-Seq v4 Ultra Low Input prepared libraries from low-cell fractions.

Study outcomes and limitations: By day 5 rather than day 15, the secondary response had peaked, though it was weaker.

TCRdb called the 5' RACE reads again in MiXCR, with one record for every CDR3 protein. This repertoire shows some 350,000 distinct CDR3 sequences, 3% to 4.5% found once; its top ten account for around 24%. V was clipped by 6 bases and J by 10 bases; unmatched bases: 16. CDR1 and CDR2 from the germline V gene are MNHEY and SVGAGI. This CDR3 contains 16 residues. This clonotype was counted only a few times. Its target is unknown. V usage is TRBV6-5 and J usage is TRBJ1-2, with 11 nucleotides matching TRBD1. The source of this sequence is a man aged 18 to 30 who received the YFV17D yellow fever vaccine. The sequences come from PBMCs, collected 5 days after the yellow fever booster vaccination. DNA of the CDR3: TGTGCCAGCAGCCGCGGACAGGGGGCCGATTTTCTCGACTACACCTTC. Residues: CASSRGQGADFLDYTF.